Listed below are T cell receptor beta chains from one sample, sequenced in a study of cytomegalovirus exposure and HLA in healthy donors. Some clones are missing from TCRdb's copy, which holds only in-frame ones; the method was immunoSEQ multiplex PCR. Found here are some 89,000 clones, about three quarters of them singletons; the top ten hold approximately 8.2%. The sequenced sample was PBMCs. These receptors all stem from a man in his 60s in good health and CMV-seronegative. Both conserved end residues are part of each CDR3. A D gene is named only where the DNA matches it firmly. The listing skips clone size in some rows; elsewhere it reads once, few, many or a size class.

.,.,TRBV6-1,TRBJ1-4,CASIREGDEKLFF,TGTGCCAGCATAAGGGAAGGGGATGAAAAACTGTTTTTT
TRBD1,.,TRBV28,TRBJ1-4,CASRDRVDEKLFF,TGTGCCAGCAGAGACAGGGTAGATGAAAAACTGTTTTTT
TRBD1,.,TRBV6-1,TRBJ2-5,CASTLGTGGETQYF,TGTGCCAGCACCCTCGGGACAGGTGGGGAGACCCAGTACTTC
TRBD1,.,TRBV27,TRBJ2-1,CASSFEGQGVDEQFF,TGTGCCAGCAGTTTTGAGGGACAGGGGGTGGATGAGCAGTTCTTC
.,.,TRBV2,TRBJ1-3,CASSYPRGEWPGNTIYF,TGTGCCAGCAGTTACCCAAGGGGCGAGTGGCCCGGAAACACCATATATTTT
.,.,TRBV5-1,TRBJ1-2,CASSTDLNYGYTF,TGCGCCAGCAGCACTGATCTGAACTATGGCTACACCTTC
.,.,TRBV21-1,TRBJ1-5,CASSKVEASNQPQHF,TGTGCCAGCAGCAAAGTAGAAGCTAGCAATCAGCCCCAGCATTTT
.,once,TRBV29-1,TRBJ2-2,CSAIDLGAVGELFF,TGCAGCGCCATTGACCTGGGGGCGGTCGGGGAGCTGTTTTTT
TRBD1,.,TRBV7-8,TRBJ1-1,CASSWTGGVAEAFF,TGTGCCAGCAGCTGGACAGGGGGCGTCGCTGAAGCTTTCTTT
.,.,TRBV6-1,TRBJ2-2,CASSEVGRAGWELFF,TGTGCCAGCAGTGAAGTAGGTCGGGCGGGTTGGGAGCTGTTTTTT
TRBD2,few,TRBV27,TRBJ2-1,CASSFISGSVQFF,TGTGCCAGCAGTTTTATCAGCGGGAGTGTTCAGTTCTTC
TRBD2,.,TRBV2,TRBJ2-5,CASNRLAGAETQYF,TGTGCCAGCAATAGACTAGCGGGAGCAGAGACCCAGTACTTC
TRBD1,.,TRBV29-1,TRBJ2-2,CSARTGNTGELFF,TGCAGCGCGCGGACAGGGAACACCGGGGAGCTGTTTTTT
.,few,TRBV19,TRBJ1-5,CASDNARGSNQPQHF,TGTGCCAGCGACAATGCCAGGGGAAGCAATCAGCCCCAGCATTTT
.,.,TRBV7-8,TRBJ1-5,CASSLFSNQPQHF,TGTGCCAGCAGCTTATTCAGTAATCAGCCCCAGCATTTT
TRBD1,.,TRBV18,TRBJ2-1,CASSPLTGTVSNNEQFF,TGTGCCAGCTCACCATTGACAGGGACAGTTTCTAACAATGAGCAGTTCTTC
.,.,TRBV11-3,TRBJ2-5,CASSLGPSQETQYF,TGTGCCAGCAGCTTGGGGCCGTCTCAAGAGACCCAGTACTTC
TRBD1,.,TRBV6-5,TRBJ1-4,CASSPDRINEKLFF,TGTGCCAGCAGCCCGGACAGGATTAATGAAAAACTGTTTTTT
TRBD2,.,TRBV2,TRBJ2-7,CADRKAGDLGEQYF,TGTGCCGATAGAAAAGCGGGAGACTTGGGGGAGCAGTACTTC
TRBD1,.,TRBV7-2,TRBJ1-1,CASSLGQGPEAFF,TGTGCCAGCAGCTTAGGACAGGGCCCTGAAGCTTTCTTT
.,.,TRBV6-6,TRBJ1-4,CASRDGTSNEKLFF,TGTGCCAGCAGGGACGGGACTTCTAATGAAAAACTGTTTTTT
.,.,TRBV2,TRBJ1-4,CASSEDRNEKLFF,TGTGCCAGCAGTGAGGACAGAAATGAAAAACTGTTTTTT
TRBD2,.,TRBV6-4,TRBJ2-2,CASSQTSAGELFF,TGTGCCAGCAGCCAAACTAGCGCCGGGGAGCTGTTTTTT
.,once,TRBV7-7,TRBJ2-5,CASSDVQGGRETQYF,TGTGCTAGCAGCGACGTACAGGGAGGGAGGGAGACCCAGTACTTC